A selection of T cell receptor beta chains follows, all from one sample in a study of regulatory T cells in long-lasting Graves disease. TCRdb used MiXCR to reprocess the multiplex PCR reads, holding one entry per CDR3 protein. The sample carries over 500,000 distinct CDR3 sequences, about 16% recorded once. These data also featured in a second study, about T cells in Graves' hyperthyroidism and ophthalmopathy.

Specimen: peripheral blood mononuclear cells (PBMCs), collected at new diagnosis, from a patient treated with antithyroid drugs. The source of these receptors is a man aged 18 to 30 with Graves disease. CDR3s include the opening cysteine and the closing phenylalanine or tryptophan. The D gene is left open where the match is weak. Rows give clone size only sometimes, using once, few, many, or a class for an expanded clone.

cdr3_length	d_call	clone_size	j_call	v_call	cdr3_aa	cdr3_nt
12	NA	many	TRBJ1-1	TRBV12-3/TRBV12-4	CASTKGGTEAFF	TGTGCCAGCACAAAAGGTGGCACTGAAGCTTTCTTT
17	TRBD1	many	TRBJ1-1	TRBV10-3	CAISATVPGQGYTEAFF	TGTGCCATCAGTGCCACAGTGCCGGGACAGGGCTACACTGAAGCTTTCTTT
15	NA	NA	TRBJ1-1	TRBV27	CASSQEIGVNTEAFF	TGTGCCAGCAGCCAAGAGATAGGGGTGAACACTGAAGCTTTCTTT
14	NA	few	TRBJ1-1	TRBV6-1	CASSAGGAHTEAFF	TGTGCCAGCAGTGCCGGGGGGGCTCACACTGAAGCTTTCTTT
13	NA	NA	TRBJ1-2	TRBV5-5	CASSFGPFDGYTF	TGTGCCAGCAGCTTTGGTCCATTCGATGGCTACACCTTC
13	NA	few	TRBJ2-7	TRBV10-3	CAISESNSYEQYF	TGTGCCATCAGTGAAAGTAACAGCTACGAGCAGTACTTC
16	TRBD2	NA	TRBJ2-3	TRBV9	CASSPTTSGMVDTQYF	TGTGCCAGCAGCCCTACGACTAGCGGGATGGTCGATACGCAGTATTTT
15	NA	once	TRBJ2-5	TRBV11-2	CASSPVWEGGETQYF	TGTGCCAGCAGCCCCGTGTGGGAAGGAGGAGAGACCCAGTACTTC
16	TRBD2	many	TRBJ2-7	TRBV5-1	CASSLTSGRPQGEQYF	TGCGCCAGCAGCTTAACTAGCGGGAGGCCTCAGGGCGAGCAGTACTTC
13	NA	NA	TRBJ2-1	TRBV20-1	CSATRLFGNEQFF	TGCAGTGCCACCCGCCTTTTTGGGAATGAGCAGTTCTTC
12	TRBD2	NA	TRBJ2-1	TRBV6-1	CASGRLANEQFF	TGTGCCAGTGGTAGACTAGCGAATGAGCAGTTCTTC
14	TRBD1	NA	TRBJ1-2	TRBV11-3	CASSHGTGVFGYTF	TGTGCCAGCAGCCATGGGACAGGGGTCTTTGGCTACACCTTC
16	TRBD1	many	TRBJ1-1	TRBV5-1	CASSWGDRAMNTEAFF	TGCGCCAGCAGCTGGGGGGACAGGGCTATGAACACTGAAGCTTTCTTT
15	TRBD1	many	TRBJ2-3	TRBV5-1	CASSSGQVVGDTQYF	TGCGCCAGCAGCTCCGGACAGGTAGTCGGGGATACGCAGTATTTT
13	TRBD1	few	TRBJ1-1	TRBV29-1	CSVEGTGLAEAFF	TGCAGCGTTGAAGGGACAGGGCTGGCTGAAGCTTTCTTT
19	TRBD2	many	TRBJ2-5	TRBV28	CASSWGRRLAGIGQETQYF	TGTGCCAGCAGTTGGGGACGAAGACTAGCGGGAATAGGGCAAGAGACCCAGTACTTC
15	NA	many	TRBJ2-1	TRBV30	CASLELSWVNNEQFF	TGTGCCTCGCTTGAATTGAGTTGGGTTAACAATGAGCAGTTCTTC
16	TRBD1	NA	TRBJ2-7	TRBV4-2	CASSQDEGQGSYEQYF	TGTGCCAGCAGCCAAGATGAGGGACAGGGCTCCTACGAGCAGTACTTC
15	NA	many	TRBJ2-7	TRBV7-2	CASSPGPASTYEQYF	TGTGCCAGCAGCCCGGGGCCAGCTTCTACCTACGAGCAGTACTTC
14	TRBD2	few	TRBJ2-7	TRBV18	CASSPLAGEPEQYF	TGTGCCAGCTCACCCCTAGCGGGAGAGCCCGAGCAGTACTTC
18	TRBD2	NA	TRBJ2-7	TRBV20-1	CSARDRMGLAGETYEQYF	TGCAGTGCTAGAGATAGGATGGGACTAGCGGGAGAAACCTACGAGCAGTACTTC
14	NA	many	TRBJ1-1	TRBV27	CASRLAWTNTEAFF	TGTGCCAGCAGATTAGCGTGGACGAACACTGAAGCTTTCTTT
18	NA	few	TRBJ2-3	TRBV10-3	CAISETPTTGVGTDTQYF	TGTGCCATCAGTGAGACCCCCACGACGGGGGTGGGCACAGATACGCAGTATTTT
13	NA	many	TRBJ2-7	TRBV18	CASSPQGTYEQYF	TGTGCCAGCTCACCACAGGGGACCTACGAGCAGTACTTC
17	TRBD2	few	TRBJ2-5	TRBV6-1	CASSPVYYGREQETQYF	TGTGCCAGCAGCCCCGTATATTACGGGAGGGAACAAGAGACCCAGTACTTC
17	TRBD1	few	TRBJ2-5	TRBV9	CASSVASRTGAQETQYF	TGTGCCAGCAGCGTAGCAAGTCGGACAGGGGCCCAAGAGACCCAGTACTTC
20	TRBD2	many	TRBJ2-3	TRBV11-2	CASSHTGLAGGPRGADTQYF	TGTGCCAGCAGTCACACGGGACTAGCGGGAGGGCCTAGAGGCGCAGATACGCAGTATTTT
14	TRBD2	many	TRBJ2-1	TRBV20-1	CSAVSGRVYNEQFF	TGCAGTGCTGTTAGCGGGAGGGTGTACAATGAGCAGTTCTTC
16	NA	NA	TRBJ2-1	TRBV2	CASSELGLVAYNEQFF	TGTGCCAGCAGTGAATTGGGGCTAGTAGCCTACAATGAGCAGTTCTTC
14	NA	few	TRBJ2-3	TRBV6-4	CASSRLAGTDTQYF	TGTGCCAGCAGTCGGCTAGCCGGCACAGATACGCAGTATTTT
15	TRBD1	NA	TRBJ1-3	TRBV20-1	CSARRGTGGRSTIYF	TGCAGTGCTAGGAGGGGGACAGGAGGGAGAAGCACCATATATTTT
17	TRBD2	few	TRBJ2-1	TRBV7-9	CASSLGGLAGVRNEQFF	TGTGCCAGCAGCTTGGGGGGACTAGCGGGAGTGCGCAATGAGCAGTTCTTC
15	NA	many	TRBJ2-3	TRBV2	CASRAGTDSTDTQYF	TGTGCCAGCAGAGCAGGGACGGATAGCACAGATACGCAGTATTTT
14	NA	many	TRBJ2-3	TRBV11-3	CASSPQGWTDTQYF	TGTGCCAGCAGCCCCCAGGGATGGACAGATACGCAGTATTTT
18	NA	few	TRBJ1-5	TRBV7-3	CASSPLRLEADSNQPQHF	TGTGCCAGCAGCCCCCTACGATTGGAGGCCGATAGCAATCAGCCCCAGCATTTT
15	NA	many	TRBJ2-5	TRBV3-1	CASSQGRVGQETQYF	TGTGCCAGCAGCCAAGGTCGAGTGGGTCAAGAGACCCAGTACTTC
16	TRBD2	NA	TRBJ2-7	TRBV20-1	CSARGTSGKVGYEQYF	TGCAGTGCTAGAGGGACTAGCGGGAAGGTGGGTTACGAGCAGTACTTC
16	TRBD1	many	TRBJ2-1	TRBV29-1	CSVEDTGESSYNEQFF	TGCAGCGTTGAGGATACAGGGGAGAGCTCCTACAATGAGCAGTTCTTC
14	TRBD1	NA	TRBJ2-7	TRBV20-1	CSARFRTGPYEQYF	TGCAGTGCTAGATTTCGGACAGGCCCCTACGAGCAGTACTTC
16	NA	few	TRBJ2-7	TRBV20-1	CSARDIESLTTYEQYF	TGCAGTGCTAGAGATATTGAGAGCCTGACAACCTACGAGCAGTACTTC
15	NA	NA	TRBJ1-5	TRBV6-1	CASSARGQSNQPQHF	TGTGCCAGCAGTGCCCGGGGGCAGAGCAATCAGCCCCAGCATTTT
19	TRBD2	NA	TRBJ2-7	TRBV27	CASSFLGLAGGPSSYEQYF	TGTGCCAGCAGTTTTCTGGGGCTAGCGGGAGGGCCAAGCTCCTACGAGCAGTACTTC
15	NA	NA	TRBJ2-1	TRBV13	CASSLRQVNRDEQFF	TGTGCCAGCAGCTTACGACAGGTTAATCGGGATGAGCAGTTCTTC
14	NA	many	TRBJ2-5	TRBV11-2	CASSSNTGSETQYF	TGTGCCAGCAGCTCCAACACAGGTTCCGAGACCCAGTACTTC
10	NA	few	TRBJ2-2	TRBV30	CACLSGELFF	TGTGCCTGCTTGAGCGGGGAGCTGTTTTTT
14	NA	many	TRBJ2-7	TRBV12-3/TRBV12-4	CASSLSHGGSEQYF	TGTGCCAGCAGCCTCTCCCATGGGGGGAGCGAGCAGTACTTC
13	NA	few	TRBJ1-2	TRBV7-9	CASSLEPGYGYTF	TGTGCCAGCAGCCTCGAACCGGGCTATGGCTACACCTTC
12	NA	NA	TRBJ2-7	TRBV10-3	CAISGYTGEQYF	TGTGCCATCAGTGGGTACACCGGCGAGCAGTACTTC
13	NA	NA	TRBJ1-2	TRBV30	CAWSPQAGYGYTF	TGTGCCTGGAGTCCCCAGGCTGGCTATGGCTACACCTTC
14	TRBD2	NA	TRBJ2-7	TRBV10-3	CASKRLAETYEQYF	TGTGCCTCCAAGCGGCTAGCGGAAACCTACGAGCAGTACTTC
15	TRBD2	NA	TRBJ2-1	TRBV19	CASTLGGSSYNEQFF	TGTGCCAGTACCCTCGGGGGGAGCTCCTACAATGAGCAGTTCTTC
13	NA	few	TRBJ2-5	TRBV6-1	CASSHKGWETQYF	TGTGCCAGCAGCCACAAGGGATGGGAGACCCAGTACTTC
14	NA	few	TRBJ1-4	TRBV28	CASSNRALNEKLFF	TGTGCCAGCAGTAACCGGGCCCTTAATGAAAAACTGTTTTTT
15	TRBD1	few	TRBJ1-4	TRBV28	CASSLAGGGNEKLFF	TGTGCCAGCAGCTTAGCAGGGGGCGGTAATGAAAAACTGTTTTTT
16	NA	few	TRBJ2-1	TRBV5-1	CASSLLGVRAGNEQFF	TGCGCCAGCAGTTTGCTGGGGGTTCGAGCTGGTAATGAGCAGTTCTTC
15	NA	NA	TRBJ2-7	TRBV19	CASSMTRDGSYEQYF	TGTGCCAGTAGTATGACCCGGGACGGATCCTACGAGCAGTACTTC